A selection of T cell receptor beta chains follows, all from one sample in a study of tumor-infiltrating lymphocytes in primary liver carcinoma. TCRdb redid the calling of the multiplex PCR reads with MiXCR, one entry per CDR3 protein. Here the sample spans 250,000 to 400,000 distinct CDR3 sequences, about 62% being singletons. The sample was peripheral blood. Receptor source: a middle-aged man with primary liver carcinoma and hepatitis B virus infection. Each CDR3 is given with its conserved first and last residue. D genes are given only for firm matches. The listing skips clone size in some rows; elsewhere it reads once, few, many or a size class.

TGTGCCACCAGTGATTTTGTCAGCAATCAGCCCCAGCATTTT	CATSDFVSNQPQHF	TRBV24-1	TRBJ1-5	NA	NA	14
TGTGCCAGCAGCTTAGCATATGGCTACACCTTC	CASSLAYGYTF	TRBV7-2	TRBJ1-2	few	NA	11
TGTGCCAGCACTACCGACCCCTTAGGTCTCCACGAGCAGTACTTC	CASTTDPLGLHEQYF	TRBV6-6	TRBJ2-7	NA	NA	15
TGTGCCATCAGTAGGACAGGGGGCTACAATGAGCAGTTCTTC	CAISRTGGYNEQFF	TRBV10-3	TRBJ2-1	NA	TRBD1	14
TGTGCCAGCAGTTTAGGACAGGGAAGGAACACTGAAGCTTTCTTT	CASSLGQGRNTEAFF	TRBV12-3/TRBV12-4	TRBJ1-1	many	TRBD1	15
TGCAATGTTGCGACCAGCGGGGGTGAGCAGTTCTTC	CNVATSGGEQFF	TRBV29-1	TRBJ2-1	NA	TRBD2	12
TGTGCCAGCAGCCGAGGAGGGGACTGGAAACTGTTTTTT	CASSRGGDWKLFF	TRBV7-9	TRBJ1-4	few	NA	13
TGCAGCGCCGGACAGGGAGGAGAAAAACTGTTTTTT	CSAGQGGEKLFF	TRBV29-1	TRBJ1-4	many	TRBD1	12
TGCGCCAGCAGCCAAGGGGACAGGGGAACTGATGAAAAACTGTTTTTT	CASSQGDRGTDEKLFF	TRBV4-1	TRBJ1-4	NA	TRBD1	16
TGCAGCGTTGGTGGCGAGACCCAGTACTTC	CSVGGETQYF	TRBV29-1	TRBJ2-5	many	NA	10
TGCGCCAGCAGCCCACAGACAGGGCAGACTGAAGCTTTCTTT	CASSPQTGQTEAFF	TRBV5-1	TRBJ1-1	NA	TRBD1	14
TGTGCCAGCAGCTTCCTTCAAGCGGGAGAAACCGGGGAGCTGTTTTTC	CASSFLQAGETGELFF	TRBV5-4	TRBJ2-2	NA	TRBD2	16
TGTGCCAGCAGCCAAGACGAGAGCTCCTACGAGCAGTACTTC	CASSQDESSYEQYF	TRBV4-2	TRBJ2-7	many	NA	14
TGTGCCAGCAGCCCCACTGATGGGTTCTACAACGAGCAGTTCTTC	CASSPTDGFYNEQFF	TRBV6-5	TRBJ2-1	NA	NA	15
TGTGCCAGCAGCGTAGGGGCTAGGTCCGCTTTCGAGCAGTTCTTC	CASSVGARSAFEQFF	TRBV9	TRBJ2-1	NA	NA	15
TGTGCCAGCAGCTTACCACCGGGACAGGGTGCTTCAGCCACTGAGACTTTCTTT	CASSLPPGQGASATETFF	TRBV11-2	TRBJ1-1	NA	TRBD1	18
TGTGCCACCAGTGATCTTAGAGAGACCCAGTACTTC	CATSDLRETQYF	TRBV24-1	TRBJ2-5	NA	NA	12
TGTGCCAGCAGCTGGACGACCCAGACAGACGGACTAGCGAGCCCCTACAATGAGCAGTTCTTC	CASSWTTQTDGLASPYNEQFF	TRBV5-5	TRBJ2-1	NA	TRBD2	21
TGTGCCAGCAGTTTAGGGACAGGGGCCGAAAAACTGTTTTTT	CASSLGTGAEKLFF	TRBV12-3/TRBV12-4	TRBJ1-4	NA	TRBD1	14
TGTGCCACGACGAATATAGCGAGAGAAACCCACAATGAGAAGTTCTTC	CATTNIARETHNEKFF	TRBV6-1	TRBJ2-1	NA	NA	16
TGTACCAGCAGTGAAGCAGGACTAGCGGGAGCGGTCAATGAGCAGTTATTC	CTSSEAGLAGAVNEQLF	TRBV6-1	TRBJ2-1	NA	TRBD2	17
TGTGCCAGCAGTTTAACTAGCTGGCTTGGCGAGCAGTACTTC	CASSLTSWLGEQYF	TRBV6-1	TRBJ2-7	NA	NA	14
TGTGCCAGCAGACCCTGGACTAGCGGGGGGACAGATACGCAGTATTTT	CASRPWTSGGTDTQYF	TRBV6-6	TRBJ2-3	few	TRBD2	16
TGTGCCAACAGCCCCGGCGGGGAGCAGTACTTC	CANSPGGEQYF	TRBV7-9	TRBJ2-7	NA	NA	11
TGTGCCAGCACCCGGACAGATACCTACGAGCAGTACTTC	CASTRTDTYEQYF	TRBV28	TRBJ2-7	NA	NA	13
TGTGCCAGCAGGGCGGTGGGGCGGGAGCTGTTTTTT	CASRAVGRELFF	TRBV2	TRBJ2-2	NA	NA	12
TGTGCCAGCAGCTTGGAACAAGGGGCTCACAGGGCCCAGCAATTT	CASSLEQGAHRAQQF	TRBV5-5	TRBJ1-5	NA	NA	15
TGTGCCAGCAGCTTACGAACTATAGGGACCTACGAGCAGTACTTC	CASSLRTIGTYEQYF	TRBV11-2	TRBJ2-7	NA	NA	15
TGTGCCAGCAGTTACTCGGGGACAGGCGATCAGCCCCAGCATTTT	CASSYSGTGDQPQHF	TRBV6-5	TRBJ1-5	NA	TRBD1	15
TGTGCCAGGAGCCAAGAGGTAGCGGGGGCTTCCTACAATGAGCAGTTCTTC	CARSQEVAGASYNEQFF	TRBV4-2	TRBJ2-1	NA	TRBD2	17
TGTGCCAGCAGCCCCCGACAGGGGTCAGATACGCAGTATTTT	CASSPRQGSDTQYF	TRBV7-9	TRBJ2-3	few	TRBD1	14
TGCGCCAGCAGTCCGCCCGGGAAAGCTAACTATGGCTACACCTTC	CASSPPGKANYGYTF	TRBV5-1	TRBJ1-2	once	NA	15
TGTGCCAGCAGCCGGGACAGGGGACATCTGAATGAGCAGTTCTTC	CASSRDRGHLNEQFF	TRBV5-4	TRBJ2-1	NA	TRBD1	15
TGCGCCAGCAGCTTGAACCCTTCCCGGGACAGGGGGCGCGGATACGAGCGGTACTTC	CASSLNPSRDRGRGYERYF	TRBV5-1	TRBJ2-7	NA	TRBD1	19